The T cell receptor beta chain under discussion was sequenced for a study of regulatory T cells in long-lasting Graves disease. Assembly of TCR beta libraries relied on iRepertoire HTBI primers together with Arm-PCR of CDR3 regions. TCRdb re-called the multiplex PCR reads with MiXCR, one entry per CDR3 protein. Among approximately 350,000 distinct CDR3 sequences listed, approximately 15% were seen once. In this sample, this clonotype turned up many times. The antigen is unknown. Study-wide results and caveats: Compared with new cases, persistent Graves' patients showed reduced TCR diversity.

Trimming at V came to 1 base and at J to 8 bases, leaving 18 bases not matched to a gene. In germline, CDR1 is MGHRA, CDR2 YSYEKL. This CDR3 comprises 18 residues. This sample's time point: newly diagnosed GD, antithyroid drugs for less than 3 months. PBMC RNA served as the TCR library source. The same specimen was also included in a second study, on T cells in Graves' hyperthyroidism and ophthalmopathy.

The rearrangement uses TRBV4-1 and TRBJ1-2; 8 nucleotides agree with TRBD1. This sample comprised peripheral blood mononuclear cells (PBMCs), obtained at new diagnosis, from a patient treated with antithyroid drugs. The receptor's source is a man aged 40-49 years with Graves disease. CDR3 sequence: CASSQATGGSRILRGYTF. CDR3 coding DNA: TGCGCCAGCAGCCAAGCTACAGGGGGTTCGAGAATCCTTCGCGGCTACACCTTC.